Listed below are T cell receptor beta chains from one sample, sequenced in a study of graft-versus-host responses after intestinal transplantation. Clones were read by immunoSEQ multiplex PCR, and TCRdb kept only the in-frame ones, dropping some. The repertoire has 20,000 to 30,000 clones, around four fifths of them found once; the top ten carry around 1.1%. The material sequenced was PBMCs, taken almost 29 days after intestinal transplant. These TCRs come from a human patient who received an intestinal transplant, so some T cells may come from the graft donor. CDR3s include the opening cysteine and the closing phenylalanine or tryptophan. A D gene is named only where the DNA matches it firmly. For some rows the clone size is stated as once, few or many, or as a class when expanded; others skip it.

d_gene: TRBD1; j_gene: TRBJ1-1; v_gene: TRBV27; abundance: NA; len: 15; CDR3nt: TGTGCCAGCAGTTTATGGGGGACAGAAAACACTGAAGCTTTCTTT; CDR3aa: CASSLWGTENTEAFF
d_gene: TRBD2; j_gene: TRBJ2-7; v_gene: TRBV13; abundance: NA; len: 16; CDR3nt: TGTGCCAGCAGCTTAGTTCCTTGCGGGAGGACCTACGAGCAGTACTTC; CDR3aa: CASSLVPCGRTYEQYF
d_gene: TRBD1; j_gene: TRBJ2-1; v_gene: TRBV4-1; abundance: NA; len: 15; CDR3nt: TGCGCCAGCAGTTTCACAGGGGGCGCCGGGCGTGAGCAGTTCTTC; CDR3aa: CASSFTGGAGREQFF
d_gene: TRBD1; j_gene: TRBJ2-3; v_gene: TRBV4-2; abundance: NA; len: 18; CDR3nt: TGTGCCAGCAGCCATGATATAACCCGGGACAGCAGCACAGATACGCAGTATTTT; CDR3aa: CASSHDITRDSSTDTQYF
d_gene: NA; j_gene: TRBJ1-2; v_gene: TRBV4-1; abundance: NA; len: 14; CDR3nt: TGCGCCAGCAGCCAAGATCGGACTAACTATGGCTACACCTTC; CDR3aa: CASSQDRTNYGYTF
d_gene: NA; j_gene: TRBJ1-4; v_gene: TRBV6-1; abundance: NA; len: 14; CDR3nt: TGTGCCAGCAGTGATGGAGGGGATTGGGAAAAACTGTTTTTT; CDR3aa: CASSDGGDWEKLFF
d_gene: NA; j_gene: TRBJ2-5; v_gene: TRBV5-1; abundance: NA; len: 14; CDR3nt: TGCGCCAGCAGCGGCGGGACAAACCAAGAGACCCAGTACTTC; CDR3aa: CASSGGTNQETQYF
d_gene: TRBD1; j_gene: TRBJ2-3; v_gene: TRBV6-6; abundance: NA; len: 15; CDR3nt: TGTGCCAGCAGTTATCTTGGACAGGGAACAGATACGCAGTATTTT; CDR3aa: CASSYLGQGTDTQYF
d_gene: NA; j_gene: TRBJ2-7; v_gene: TRBV19; abundance: NA; len: 14; CDR3nt: TGTGCCAGTAGTATACGGGGCCCAGCCTACGAGCAGTACTTC; CDR3aa: CASSIRGPAYEQYF
d_gene: NA; j_gene: TRBJ1-1; v_gene: TRBV11-2; abundance: NA; len: 15; CDR3nt: TGTGCCAGCAGCTTAATCAGGGGAGTCTACACTGAAGCTTTCTTT; CDR3aa: CASSLIRGVYTEAFF
d_gene: NA; j_gene: TRBJ2-7; v_gene: TRBV11-2; abundance: once; len: 14; CDR3nt: TGTGCCAGCAGCTTAGTAGGGAACACTGGCGAGCAGTACTTC; CDR3aa: CASSLVGNTGEQYF
d_gene: NA; j_gene: TRBJ2-7; v_gene: TRBV11-2; abundance: once; len: 11; CDR3nt: TGTGCCAGCAGCTTAAACGACGAGCAGTACTTC; CDR3aa: CASSLNDEQYF
d_gene: TRBD1; j_gene: TRBJ1-2; v_gene: TRBV9; abundance: NA; len: 15; CDR3nt: TGTGCCAGCAGCGTAGGGACAGGGCTTAACTATGGCTACACCTTC; CDR3aa: CASSVGTGLNYGYTF
d_gene: NA; j_gene: TRBJ1-6; v_gene: TRBV11-2; abundance: NA; len: 15; CDR3nt: TGTGCCAGCAGCTTAGAACCAGGGAGCGGATCACCCCTCCACTTT; CDR3aa: CASSLEPGSGSPLHF
d_gene: NA; j_gene: TRBJ2-4; v_gene: TRBV5-6; abundance: NA; len: 16; CDR3nt: TGTGCCAGCAGCTTGCCTAGTCTGGCAGCTAAAAACATTCAGTACTTC; CDR3aa: CASSLPSLAAKNIQYF
d_gene: TRBD2; j_gene: TRBJ2-3; v_gene: TRBV5-5; abundance: NA; len: 17; CDR3nt: TGTGCCAGCCAGCGGGAGGGCCATAGGTCCACAGCAGATACGCAGTATTTT; CDR3aa: CASQREGHRSTADTQYF
d_gene: NA; j_gene: TRBJ1-2; v_gene: TRBV6-1; abundance: NA; len: 15; CDR3nt: TGTGCCAGCAGTGAAGAGTTGGGGGCTAACTATGGCTACACCTTC; CDR3aa: CASSEELGANYGYTF
d_gene: NA; j_gene: TRBJ2-7; v_gene: TRBV29-1; abundance: NA; len: 12; CDR3nt: TGCAGCGTTACTACTGTGACCTACGAGCAGTACTTC; CDR3aa: CSVTTVTYEQYF
d_gene: TRBD2; j_gene: TRBJ2-7; v_gene: TRBV9; abundance: once; len: 16; CDR3nt: TGTGCCCGCAGCGTAGATCAGCGGGGGGGCCCAAACGAGCAGTACTTC; CDR3aa: CARSVDQRGGPNEQYF
d_gene: NA; j_gene: TRBJ2-2; v_gene: TRBV10-3; abundance: NA; len: 14; CDR3nt: TGTGCCATCAGTGATTTTGGGAACACCGGGGAGCTGTTTTTT; CDR3aa: CAISDFGNTGELFF
d_gene: NA; j_gene: TRBJ2-3; v_gene: TRBV5-4; abundance: NA; len: 15; CDR3nt: TGTGCCAGCAGTCGGGACTTTGTAAGCACAGATACGCAGTATTTT; CDR3aa: CASSRDFVSTDTQYF
d_gene: NA; j_gene: TRBJ2-7; v_gene: TRBV4-1; abundance: NA; len: 15; CDR3nt: TGCGCCAGCAGCCAAGATGGCAGCGCTTCCTACGAGCAGTACTTC; CDR3aa: CASSQDGSASYEQYF
d_gene: TRBD2; j_gene: TRBJ2-5; v_gene: TRBV11-2; abundance: NA; len: 15; CDR3nt: TGTGCCAGCAGCTTAGGTCCTAGCGGGAAAGAGACCCAGTACTTC; CDR3aa: CASSLGPSGKETQYF
d_gene: NA; j_gene: TRBJ2-7; v_gene: TRBV19; abundance: NA; len: 14; CDR3nt: TGTGCCAGTACTAAAGGTGTTTATGACTACGAGCAGTACTTC; CDR3aa: CASTKGVYDYEQYF
d_gene: TRBD2; j_gene: TRBJ2-7; v_gene: TRBV5-1; abundance: NA; len: 14; CDR3nt: TGCGCCAGCAGCTTGACACTAGCGGGCTACGAGCAGTACTTC; CDR3aa: CASSLTLAGYEQYF
d_gene: NA; j_gene: TRBJ2-1; v_gene: TRBV4-1; abundance: NA; len: 17; CDR3nt: TGCGCCAGCAGCCAAGACGAGGGGGGGAGCTCCTACAATGAGCAGTTCTTC; CDR3aa: CASSQDEGGSSYNEQFF
d_gene: NA; j_gene: TRBJ2-5; v_gene: TRBV5-4; abundance: once; len: 11; CDR3nt: TGTGCCAGCGGGGTCCAAGAGACCCAGTACTTC; CDR3aa: CASGVQETQYF
d_gene: TRBD2; j_gene: TRBJ2-3; v_gene: TRBV5-4; abundance: few; len: 16; CDR3nt: TGTGCCAGCAGCGGACCAGCGGGGCCTCCCACAGATACGCAGTATTTT; CDR3aa: CASSGPAGPPTDTQYF
d_gene: NA; j_gene: TRBJ2-7; v_gene: TRBV5-1; abundance: NA; len: 12; CDR3nt: TGCGCCAGCAGCTTGACAGGGACCGAGCAGTACTTC; CDR3aa: CASSLTGTEQYF
d_gene: NA; j_gene: TRBJ2-1; v_gene: TRBV7-9; abundance: NA; len: 11; CDR3nt: TGTGCCAGCAGCTACTACAATGAGCAGTTCTTC; CDR3aa: CASSYYNEQFF
d_gene: TRBD1; j_gene: TRBJ2-7; v_gene: TRBV27; abundance: NA; len: 14; CDR3nt: TGTGCCAGCAGTCCCCACCTGACAGGGGAAGAGCAGTACTTC; CDR3aa: CASSPHLTGEEQYF
d_gene: NA; j_gene: TRBJ2-5; v_gene: TRBV9; abundance: NA; len: 14; CDR3nt: TGTGCCAGCAGCGTAGATGCAGGGAAGGAGACCCAGTACTTC; CDR3aa: CASSVDAGKETQYF
d_gene: TRBD1; j_gene: TRBJ2-1; v_gene: TRBV5-1; abundance: NA; len: 16; CDR3nt: TGCGCCAGCGAAGGACAGGGAAGGAACTCCTACAATGAGCAGTTCTTC; CDR3aa: CASEGQGRNSYNEQFF
d_gene: TRBD1; j_gene: TRBJ1-4; v_gene: TRBV6-5; abundance: few; len: 14; CDR3nt: TGTGCCAGCAGGAAGCAGGGGGGAGACGAAAAACTGTTTTTT; CDR3aa: CASRKQGGDEKLFF
d_gene: NA; j_gene: TRBJ1-1; v_gene: TRBV4-1; abundance: NA; len: 18; CDR3nt: TGCGCCAGCAGCCGAAGACGTGGGATGCAGGGTAAGAACACTGAAGCTTTCTTT; CDR3aa: CASSRRRGMQGKNTEAFF
d_gene: TRBD1; j_gene: TRBJ1-2; v_gene: TRBV7-9; abundance: once; len: 14; CDR3nt: TGTGCCAGCAGCCAAATTCGGACAGGCTATGGCTACACCTTC; CDR3aa: CASSQIRTGYGYTF
d_gene: TRBD2; j_gene: TRBJ2-1; v_gene: TRBV27; abundance: NA; len: 18; CDR3nt: TGTGCCACCACCAGGACTAGCGGGGGCCTGAGCTCCTACAATGAGCAGTTCTTC; CDR3aa: CATTRTSGGLSSYNEQFF